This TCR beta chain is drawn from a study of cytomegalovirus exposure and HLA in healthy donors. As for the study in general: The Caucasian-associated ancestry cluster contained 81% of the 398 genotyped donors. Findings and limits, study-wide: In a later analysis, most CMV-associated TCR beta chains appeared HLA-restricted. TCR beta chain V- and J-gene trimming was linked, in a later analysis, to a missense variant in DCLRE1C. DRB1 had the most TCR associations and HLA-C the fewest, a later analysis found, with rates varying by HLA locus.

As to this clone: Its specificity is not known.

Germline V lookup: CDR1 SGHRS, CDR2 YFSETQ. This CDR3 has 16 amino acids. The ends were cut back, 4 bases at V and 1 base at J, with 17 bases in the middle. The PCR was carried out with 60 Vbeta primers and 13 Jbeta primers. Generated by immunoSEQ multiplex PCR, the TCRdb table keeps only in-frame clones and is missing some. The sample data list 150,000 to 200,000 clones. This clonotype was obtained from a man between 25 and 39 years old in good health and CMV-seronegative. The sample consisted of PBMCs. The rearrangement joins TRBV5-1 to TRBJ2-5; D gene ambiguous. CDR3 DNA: TGCGCCAGCAGCCTGGGCCTCCTGTCGGGCCAAGAGACCCAGTACTTC. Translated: CASSLGLLSGQETQYF.